This T cell receptor beta chain came from a study of T-cell reconstitution after alpha-beta-depleted transplantation in children. Study-wide results and caveats: T-cell numbers and diversity one year post-transplant derived largely from freshly generated T cells. TCRbeta diversity was high at day 60 in some patients (a result of surviving recipient T cells and thymic progenitors). Two months or so post-transplant, alpha-beta T cells reportedly derived from several hundred expanded graft clones.

Per the germline V gene, CDR1 is SQVTM and CDR2 is ANQGSEA. Trimming took 3 bases from V and 4 from J; bases not matched to a gene: 10. The CDR3 spans 15 residues. Using unique molecular identifiers, the investigators prepared the TCRbeta library. One entry per CDR3 protein results from TCRdb running MiXCR on the PCR reads. In the table there are 900,000 or so distinct CDR3 sequences, around 15% of which are singletons. This clonotype was found a few times. What it binds is unknown. J is TRBJ2-5 and V is TRBV29-1, with 8 bases fitting TRBD1. Specimen: PBMCs, mostly from graft donor cells, collected 360 days after TCRalphabeta/CD19-depleted stem cell transplant. This receptor was taken from a male patient aged 10-17 years who had a stem cell transplant for acute lymphoblastic leukemia, so the T cells may come from the graft donor. This CDR3 reads CSVERGQAEIETQYF. The CDR3 nucleotides are TGCAGCGTTGAGCGGGGACAGGCGGAGATAGAGACCCAGTACTTC.